The 4 T cell receptor beta chains below were found in one sample sequenced in a study of OX40 agonist ivuxolimab in advanced cancers. The table came from immunoSEQ multiplex PCR; TCRdb's copy has only in-frame clones and leaves some out. Among fewer than 25,000 clones listed, about 83% were seen once. The input for sequencing was CD4+ or CD8+ T cells sorted from blood, taken in a trial of the OX40 agonist ivuxolimab. The receptors derive from an adult with an advanced solid tumor such as melanoma, head and neck, liver or kidney cancer.

The chain couples TRBV18 to TRBJ2-7; no definite D call. The CDR3 contains 16 residues. From germline, CDR1 is KGHSH and CDR2 LQKENI. The V and J ends lost 0 bases and 6 bases respectively, with 18 bases between them. CDR3 loop: CASSPPLDNLIGEQYF. CDR3 sequence (DNA): TGTGCCAGCTCACCACCTCTCGACAACTTAATTGGCGAGCAGTACTTC. Complete variable domain (other parts from reference TRBV18 and TRBJ2-7): NAGVMQNPRHLVRRRGQEARLRCSPMKGHSHVYWYRQLPEEGLKFMVYLQKENIIDESGMPKERFSAEFPKEGPSILRIQQVVRGDSAAYFCASSPPLDNLIGEQYFGPGTRLTVT.

V is TRBV10-2 and J is TRBJ2-3; 8 bases are shared with TRBD2. The V segment lost 5 bases and the J segment 5 bases; nucleotides outside the gene matches: 6. The CDR3 runs 14 residues. Germline V gene data show CDR1 as WSHSY and CDR2 as SAAADI. In DNA, the CDR3 is TGCGCCAGCAGTCTGACTAGCGTAAGAGATACGCAGTATTTT. The encoded protein is CASSLTSVRDTQYF.

The chain couples TRBV7-3 to TRBJ2-1; 7 bases align to TRBD1. Germline assignment: CDR1 SGHTA and CDR2 FQGTGA. This CDR3 has 14 residues. V trimming: 3 bases; J trimming: 9 bases; junction bases outside the gene matches: 8. The CDR3 protein is CASSFAGGKGEQFF. As DNA, the CDR3 is TGTGCCAGCAGCTTCGCAGGGGGTAAGGGTGAGCAGTTCTTC.

Turning to this clone: The germline gene is not matched at one end of the junction; a read error may be the cause. The rearrangement links TRBV7-6 to TRBJ1-1; unclear D gene. Germline loops: CDR1 SGHVS, CDR2 FNYEAQ. The CDR3 is 12 residues long. This chain's CDR3 is CASSLARQPPVF. The CDR3, as DNA: TGTGCCAGCAGCTTAGCGCGTCAACCACCAGTCTTT.